Listed below are T cell receptor beta chains from one sample, sequenced in a study of CD8+ T cells in alopecia areata. Repertoires were generated with immunoSEQ multiplex PCR, while TCRdb's copy carries only in-frame clones and drops some. The data contain about 260,000 clones, about 62% of them singletons. Specimen: CD4+ T cells sorted from blood, collected between weeks 51 and 52, from a patient treated with tofacitinib. These receptors were obtained from a human donor with alopecia areata. Each CDR3 is given with its conserved first and last residue.

j_call v_call cdr3_aa
TRBJ2-2 TRBV7-6 CASSLGGGARTGELFF
TRBJ2-7 TRBV4-1 CASSLGQYYEQYF
TRBJ1-6 TRBV27 CASSQGPNSPLHF
TRBJ2-4 TRBV4-1 CASSQPDGLRGIQYF
TRBJ2-1 TRBV19 CASQMTLANEQFF
TRBJ2-5 TRBV29-1 CSFGSGSGKETQYF
TRBJ2-1 TRBV29-1 CSVPTSGAFGEQFF
TRBJ2-7 TRBV5-6 CASSWGTGRYEQYF
TRBJ2-7 TRBV4-3 CASSQDTGSYEQYF
TRBJ2-5 TRBV5-4 CASSLEPQETQYF
TRBJ2-2 TRBV30 CAWEPGPNTGELFF
TRBJ2-3 TRBV30 CAWRPIQRGVSTDTQYF
TRBJ1-1 TRBV7-2 CASSLVIGSGTEAFF
TRBJ2-7 TRBV29-1 CSVATEAYEQYF
TRBJ2-1 TRBV4-3 CASSQVTGHEQFF
TRBJ2-1 TRBV29-1 CSVEEYQGRAYNEQFF
TRBJ2-4 TRBV7-2 CASSLVAGEGNIQYF
TRBJ1-5 TRBV29-1 CSVQGSNQPQHF
TRBJ1-1 TRBV11-2 CASSLVSTFEAFF
TRBJ2-7 TRBV29-1 CSVPGEGSYEQYF
TRBJ1-5 TRBV2 CASSDGTGLSNQPQHF
TRBJ2-2 TRBV7-9 CASSSSSTGELFF
TRBJ2-1 TRBV30 CAWSVRTHNEQFF
TRBJ1-6 TRBV5-6 CASSFLPRDNSPLHF
TRBJ1-2 TRBV2 CASTGTGANYGYTF
TRBJ2-5 TRBV27 CASSRTSRETQYF
TRBJ1-2 TRBV7-7 CASSPTRGGYTF
TRBJ2-5 TRBV5-1 CASSLNLRETQYF